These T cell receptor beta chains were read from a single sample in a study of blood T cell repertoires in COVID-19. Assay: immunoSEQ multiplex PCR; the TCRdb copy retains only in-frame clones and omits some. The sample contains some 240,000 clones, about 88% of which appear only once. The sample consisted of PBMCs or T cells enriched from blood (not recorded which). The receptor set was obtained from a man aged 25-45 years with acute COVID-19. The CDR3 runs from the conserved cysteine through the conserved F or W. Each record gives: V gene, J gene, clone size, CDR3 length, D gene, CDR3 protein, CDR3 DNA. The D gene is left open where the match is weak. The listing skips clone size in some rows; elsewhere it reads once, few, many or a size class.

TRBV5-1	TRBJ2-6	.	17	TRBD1	CATRKDRGSSGANVLTF	TGCGCCACCCGAAAAGACAGGGGGAGTTCTGGGGCCAACGTCCTGACTTTC
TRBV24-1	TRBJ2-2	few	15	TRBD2	CATGTSGANTGELFF	TGTGCCACCGGGACTAGCGGTGCGAACACCGGGGAGCTGTTTTTT
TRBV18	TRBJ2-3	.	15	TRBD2	CASRTVAGNPDTQYF	TGTGCCAGCCGAACCGTAGCGGGAAACCCAGATACGCAGTATTTT
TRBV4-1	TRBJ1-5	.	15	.	CASSQDGGSNQPQHF	TGCGCCAGCAGCCAAGATGGGGGCTCCAATCAGCCCCAGCATTTT
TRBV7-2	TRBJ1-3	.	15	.	CASSPDSGQGNTIYF	TGTGCCAGCAGCCCGGACTCCGGACAGGGAAACACCATATATTTT
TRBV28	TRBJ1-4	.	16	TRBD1	CASSLGQPGANEKLFF	TGTGCCAGCAGTTTGGGACAGCCTGGGGCTAATGAAAAACTGTTTTTT
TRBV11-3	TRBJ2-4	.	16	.	CASSLDLRGAKNIQYF	TGTGCCAGCAGCTTAGATCTGAGAGGAGCCAAAAACATTCAGTACTTC
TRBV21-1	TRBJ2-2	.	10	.	CASPTGELFF	TGTGCCAGCCCGACCGGGGAGCTGTTTTTT
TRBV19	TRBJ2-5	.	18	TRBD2	CASSAPSRLAGDQETQYF	TGTGCCAGTAGTGCCCCCTCCCGACTAGCGGGGGACCAAGAGACCCAGTACTTC
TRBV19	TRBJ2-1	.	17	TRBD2	CASSPLAGGPGGNEQFF	TGTGCCAGTAGTCCGCTAGCGGGGGGGCCCGGGGGCAATGAGCAGTTCTTC
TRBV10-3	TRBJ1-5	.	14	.	CATGGGEKGQPQHF	TGTGCCACCGGCGGAGGGGAAAAAGGGCAGCCCCAGCATTTT
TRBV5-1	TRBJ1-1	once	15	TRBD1	CASSLEDRGGTEAFF	TGCGCCAGCAGCTTGGAGGACAGGGGGGGAACTGAAGCTTTCTTT
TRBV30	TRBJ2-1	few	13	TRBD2	CAWTSGMSNEQFF	TGTGCCTGGACTAGCGGGATGTCTAATGAGCAGTTCTTC
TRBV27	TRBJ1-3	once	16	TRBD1	CASSLGGTGEGNTIYF	TGTGCCAGCAGTTTAGGGGGGACAGGGGAAGGAAACACCATATATTTT